Each of the 17 T cell receptor beta chains below was sequenced from the same sample in a study of graft-versus-host responses after intestinal transplantation. Measured with immunoSEQ multiplex PCR; TCRdb has only the in-frame clones, and not every one. The table records 14,000 or so clones, over 75% of them present only once. The authors processed graft tissue to release intraepithelial and lamina propria lymphocytes. The sample was ileum tissue, taken approximately 27 days after intestinal transplant. The receptors derive from a human patient who received an intestinal transplant, so some T cells may come from the graft donor.

The chain employs TRBV28 and TRBJ2-7, with a possible D match to TRBD2 (6 bases). CDR3 size: 14 residues. Looked up from germline, CDR1 is MDHEN and CDR2 is SYDVKM. The germline V and J ends were trimmed by 7 bases and 2 bases, with 15 bases remaining between them. The CDR3, as DNA: TGTGCCAGCAACGGAGCGGGCCCCGCCTACGAGCAGTACGTC. This codes for CASNGAGPAYEQYV.

This chain uses TRBV5-6 with TRBJ1-1; TRBD1 aligns across 9 bases. CDR1 and CDR2 from the germline V gene are SGHDT and YYEEEE. J gave up 4 bases and V 3 bases, and 4 bases lay outside the gene matches. The CDR3 is made up of 14 amino acids. This CDR3 reads CASSWGQGGTEAFF. The CDR3, as DNA: TGTGCCAGCAGCTGGGGACAGGGTGGCACTGAAGCTTTCTTT. The full variable domain, rest sourced from reference TRBV5-6 and TRBJ1-1, is DAGVTQSPTHLIKTRGQQVTLRCSPKSGHDTVSWYQQALGQGPQFIFQYYEEEERQRGNFPDRFSGHQFPNYSSELNVNALLLGDSALYLCASSWGQGGTEAFFGQGTRLTVV.

This sequence joins TRBV6-5 and TRBJ2-3, with 8 bases fitting TRBD1. CDR3 size: 15 residues. From germline, CDR1 is MNHEY and CDR2 SVGAGI. V gave up 0 bases and J gave up 1 base; unmatched junction bases: 0. DNA of the CDR3: TGTGCCAGCAGTTACTCGGACAGGGGCACAGATACGCAGTATTTT. It translates to CASSYSDRGTDTQYF.

V gene TRBV5-1 combines with J gene TRBJ2-5, with D perhaps matching TRBD2 (6 bases). V was pared by 4 bases and J by 1 base, with 14 bases between. The CDR3 is made up of 15 amino acids. The germline gives CDR1 SGHRS, CDR2 YFSETQ. CDR3 sequence: CASSDLRRGQETQYF. CDR3 nucleotide sequence: TGCGCCAGCAGCGATCTGAGGCGGGGCCAAGAGACCCAGTACTTC.

The V call is TRBV28, the J call TRBJ1-5; D is possibly TRBD1 (6 bases). Trimming cost V 3 bases and J 0 bases, with 18 bases left between them. The CDR3 is 18 residues long. Germline assignment: CDR1 MDHEN and CDR2 SYDVKM. The CDR3 here is CASSFGPGHSYSNQPQHF. DNA of the CDR3: TGTGCCAGCAGTTTTGGTCCGGGACACAGCTATAGCAATCAGCCCCAGCATTTT.

This rearrangement joins TRBV28 to TRBJ2-1; TRBD2 agrees at 9 bases. With 4 bases clipped from V and 6 bases from J, the junction kept 7 bases outside the gene matches. Germline V gene data show CDR1 as MDHEN and CDR2 as SYDVKM. The CDR3 is made up of 15 amino acids. CDR3 bases: TGTGCCAGCAGTTCCAGGGGCGGGGGGGGCAATGAGCAGTTCTTC. It encodes CASSSRGGGGNEQFF.

V gene TRBV6-6 combines with J gene TRBJ1-1; no reliable D call. Trimming removed 10 bases at V and 1 base at J, with 16 bases between. This CDR3 region has 14 residues. Germline CDR1 MNHNY, CDR2 SVGAGI (reference sequence). The CDR3 sequence: CATRFLRENTEAFF. CDR3 in DNA: TGTGCCACCCGCTTTCTTAGAGAGAACACTGAAGCTTTCTTT.

V and J are TRBV11-2 and TRBJ2-1; TRBD2 matches 13 bases. V shed 5 bases and J 9 bases; nucleotides not matched to a gene: 13. Germline V lookup: CDR1 SGHAT, CDR2 FQNNGV. CDR3 length: 17 amino acids. CDR3 protein: CASSPLPGLAGTGEQFF. For the CDR3, the DNA is TGTGCCAGCAGCCCACTCCCGGGACTAGCGGGGACGGGTGAGCAGTTCTTC.

J is TRBJ1-2 and V is TRBV5-6; D is possibly TRBD1 (6 bases). V was trimmed by 4 bases and J by 5 bases, leaving 18 bases between them. The germline V gene has CDR1 SGHDT and CDR2 YYEEEE. The CDR3 is made up of 15 amino acids. CDR3 sequence: CASSGPQGDAYGYTF. The CDR3 coding sequence is TGTGCCAGCAGCGGACCACAGGGAGATGCGTATGGCTACACCTTC.

This sequence joins TRBV2 and TRBJ2-5; perhaps TRBD2 as D (5 bases). Trimming cost V 8 bases and J 2 bases, with 9 bases left between them. Germline V CDR1 and CDR2: SNHLY, FYNNEI. CDR3 size: 12 residues. The CDR3 sequence: CASLGEQETQYF. The DNA for the CDR3 is TGTGCCAGCCTCGGGGAACAAGAGACCCAGTACTTC.

The chain links TRBV28 to TRBJ1-4; maybe TRBD1 (5 bases). With 3 bases removed from V and 7 bases from J, the gap between germline ends came to 24 bases. Germline lookup yields CDR1 MDHEN and CDR2 SYDVKM. The CDR3 spans 18 residues. Written as DNA, the CDR3 is TGTGCCAGCAGTTTTTTTCTGTGGGGGGTGCCCCGGATTGAAAAACTGTTTTTT. Encoded protein: CASSFFLWGVPRIEKLFF.

The chain couples TRBV10-3 to TRBJ2-1; 10 nucleotides match TRBD1. With V trimmed by 5 bases and J by 4 bases, 5 bases remained unmatched. Germline CDR1 reads ENHRY; CDR2 reads SYGVKD. The CDR3 covers 15 residues. The DNA for the CDR3 is TGTGCCATCAGTCAACCGGGACAGGGGTACAATGAGCAGTTCTTC. It encodes CAISQPGQGYNEQFF.

The chain carries TRBV9 and TRBJ2-1; D is possibly TRBD1 (5 bases). Germline lookup yields CDR1 SGDLS and CDR2 YYNGEE. V lost 0 bases, J lost 4 bases, and 17 bases lay in between. The length of the CDR3 is 17 residues. The CDR3 spells CASSVASREYSYNEQFF. As DNA, the CDR3 is TGTGCCAGCAGCGTAGCATCCAGGGAATACTCTTACAATGAGCAGTTCTTC.

The V and J genes are TRBV18 and TRBJ1-1, with D tentatively TRBD1 (6 bases). Trimming shortened V by 6 bases and J by 0 bases, and 11 bases separated the two germline ends. CDR1 and CDR2 (germline): KGHSH, LQKENI. The CDR3 length is 14 residues. CDR3 nucleotides: TGTGCCAGCTCCCCCGGACAGTTGAACACTGAAGCTTTCTTT. Translating it yields CASSPGQLNTEAFF.

The rearrangement joins TRBV29-1 to TRBJ2-3; no firm D call. CDR3 length: 14 residues. CDR1 and CDR2 (germline): SQVTM, ANQGSEA. V gave up 4 bases and J gave up 2 bases, with 13 bases separating them. This CDR3 reads CSVGSSVATDTQYF. For the CDR3, the DNA is TGCAGCGTTGGTAGCTCTGTCGCCACAGATACGCAGTATTTT.

This sequence joins TRBV6-6 and TRBJ1-4; 9 positions match TRBD1. Germline V lookup: CDR1 MNHNY, CDR2 SVGAGI (reference sequence). The J segment lost 5 bases and the V segment lost 0 bases, leaving 4 bases of the junction unmatched. The length of the CDR3 is 16 residues. CDR3 amino acids: CASSYSGGQGNEKLFF. In DNA, the CDR3 is TGTGCCAGCAGTTACTCGGGGGGACAGGGAAATGAAAAACTGTTTTTT.

The chain has TRBV28 and TRBJ2-5; 8 nucleotides align to TRBD1. V shed 2 bases and J 2 bases; nucleotides not matched to a gene: 4. This CDR3 has 15 residues. Per germline, CDR1 MDHEN and CDR2 SYDVKM. The CDR3 region has the DNA TGTGCCAGCAGTTTACAGGGGGCGAAGCAAGAGACCCAGTACTTC. The encoded protein is CASSLQGAKQETQYF.